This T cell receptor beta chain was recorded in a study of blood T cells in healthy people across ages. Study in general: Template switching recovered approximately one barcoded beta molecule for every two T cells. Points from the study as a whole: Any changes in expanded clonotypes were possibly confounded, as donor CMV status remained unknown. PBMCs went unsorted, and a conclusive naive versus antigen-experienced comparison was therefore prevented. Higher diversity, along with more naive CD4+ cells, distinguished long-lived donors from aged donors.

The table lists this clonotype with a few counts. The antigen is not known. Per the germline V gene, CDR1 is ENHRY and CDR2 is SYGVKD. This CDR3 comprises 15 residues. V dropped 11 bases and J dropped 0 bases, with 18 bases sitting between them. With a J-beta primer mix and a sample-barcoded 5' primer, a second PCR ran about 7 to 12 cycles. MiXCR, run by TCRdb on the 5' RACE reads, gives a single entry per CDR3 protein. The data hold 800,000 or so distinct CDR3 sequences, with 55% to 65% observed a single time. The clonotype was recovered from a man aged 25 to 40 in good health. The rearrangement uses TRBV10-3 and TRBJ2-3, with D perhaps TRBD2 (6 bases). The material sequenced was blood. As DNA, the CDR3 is TGTGCCCTCGGCACTGGCGGGGCGAGCACAGATACGCAGTATTTT. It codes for CALGTGGASTDTQYF.